This T cell receptor (beta chain) was sequenced during a study of CD8 T cells in ankylosing spondylitis. TCRdb passed the 5' RACE reads through MiXCR, listing each CDR3 protein once. The sample holds roughly 250,000 distinct CDR3 sequences; about 10% are singletons and the top ten take about 2.5%. At least ten counts were recorded for this clonotype. V was shortened by 5 bases and J by 11 bases, with 15 bases between the two germline ends. The CDR3 runs to 12 residues. The germline V gene encodes CDR1 LNHNV and CDR2 YYDKDF (reference sequence). J is TRBJ2-5 and V is TRBV15; perhaps TRBD1 as D (5 bases). The specimen sequenced was blood, either unsorted or a sorted T cell fraction (not recorded which). The TCR was taken from a male donor with ankylosing spondylitis or in good health (not recorded which). The CDR3 sequence: CATSSSQGSQYF. As DNA, the CDR3 is TGTGCCACCAGCTCATCCCAGGGTAGTCAGTACTTC.